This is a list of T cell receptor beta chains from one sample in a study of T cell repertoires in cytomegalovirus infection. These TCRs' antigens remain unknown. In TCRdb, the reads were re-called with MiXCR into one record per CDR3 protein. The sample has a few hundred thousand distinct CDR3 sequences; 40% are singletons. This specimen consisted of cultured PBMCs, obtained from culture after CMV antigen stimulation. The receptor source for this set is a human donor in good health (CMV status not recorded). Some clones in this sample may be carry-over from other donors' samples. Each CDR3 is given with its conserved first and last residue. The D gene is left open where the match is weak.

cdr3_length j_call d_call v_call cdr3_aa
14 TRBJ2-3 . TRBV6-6 CASSYSNAEGTQYF
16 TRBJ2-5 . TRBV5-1 CASSRVLRRLGETQYF
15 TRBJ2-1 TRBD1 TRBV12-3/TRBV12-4 CASRGKQGAANEQFF
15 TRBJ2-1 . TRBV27 CASSLWNHLGNEQFF
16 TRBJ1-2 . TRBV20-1 CSAGEGLLRANYGYTF
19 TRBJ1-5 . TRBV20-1 CSAYPGPRVGGPSNQPQHF
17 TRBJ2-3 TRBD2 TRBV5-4 CASSLGGSGTYTDTQYF
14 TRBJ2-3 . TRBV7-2 CATRLAPQWDTQYF
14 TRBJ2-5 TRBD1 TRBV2 CASSADRAQETQYF
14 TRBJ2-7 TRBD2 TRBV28 CASTFDNRDYERYF
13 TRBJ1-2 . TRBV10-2 CASTPFGFDGYTF
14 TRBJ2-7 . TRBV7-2 CASSLGSPRDEQYF
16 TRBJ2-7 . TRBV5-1 CASSLQMPTISYEQYF
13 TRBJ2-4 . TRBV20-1 CSALEAAKNIQYF
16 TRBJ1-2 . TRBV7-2 CASSQYLTTGFYGYTF
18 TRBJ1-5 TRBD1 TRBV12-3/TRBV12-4 CASSKPGTAPRSNQPQHF
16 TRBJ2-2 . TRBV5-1 CASSYLHTQRTGELFF
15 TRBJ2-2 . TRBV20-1 CSARGPSGSPGELFF
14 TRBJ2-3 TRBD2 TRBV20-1 CSARDRRGADTQYF
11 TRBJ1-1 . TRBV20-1 CSARNPGEAFF
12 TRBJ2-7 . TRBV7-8 CASSQGRYEQYF
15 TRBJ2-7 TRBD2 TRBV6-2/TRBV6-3 CASTASEGRGYEQYF
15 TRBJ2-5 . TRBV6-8 CASSSQAAIQETQYF
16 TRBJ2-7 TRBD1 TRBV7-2 CASSPRSGTDPYEQYF
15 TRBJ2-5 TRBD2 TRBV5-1 CASSWRGAVQETQYF
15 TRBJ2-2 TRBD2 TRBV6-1 CASSAGTSGPGELFF
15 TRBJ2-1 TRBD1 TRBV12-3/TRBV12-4 CASSLGTGLLLEQFF
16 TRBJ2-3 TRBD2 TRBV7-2 CASSRLAGGPTDTQYF
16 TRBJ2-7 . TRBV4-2 CASRRLVGGTTYEQYF
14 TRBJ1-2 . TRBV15 CATSRDWVNYGYTF
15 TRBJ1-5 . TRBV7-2 CASRPGRENDQPQHF
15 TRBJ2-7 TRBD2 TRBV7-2 CASNPGGGAGGEQYF
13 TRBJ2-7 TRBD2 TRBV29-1 CSVARGLANEQYF
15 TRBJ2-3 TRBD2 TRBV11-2 CASSPIAGVPDTQYF
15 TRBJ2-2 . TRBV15 CATSIRGVNTGELFF
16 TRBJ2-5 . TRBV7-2 CASSLALGGPLETQYF
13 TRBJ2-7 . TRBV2 CASRPRASYEQYF
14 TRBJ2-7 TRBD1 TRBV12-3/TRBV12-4 CASSFRGRAYEQYF
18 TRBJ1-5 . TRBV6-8 CASSSRFEPGLLRQPQHF
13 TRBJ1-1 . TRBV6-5 CASSQVRGTEAFF
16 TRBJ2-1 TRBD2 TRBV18 CASSPALAGGPNEQFF
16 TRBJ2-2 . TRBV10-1 CASSPGRARDTGELFF
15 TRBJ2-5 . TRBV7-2 CASSLVEVIQETQYF
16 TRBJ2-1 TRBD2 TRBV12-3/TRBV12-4 CASSLVGLAAYNEQFF
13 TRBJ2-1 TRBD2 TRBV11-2 CASSLGLATRQFF
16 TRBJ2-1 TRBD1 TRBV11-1 CASSPAGDRGLHEQFF
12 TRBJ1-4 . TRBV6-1 CASSEALTSVFF
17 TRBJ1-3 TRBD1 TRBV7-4 CASSYRDRDFSGNTIYF